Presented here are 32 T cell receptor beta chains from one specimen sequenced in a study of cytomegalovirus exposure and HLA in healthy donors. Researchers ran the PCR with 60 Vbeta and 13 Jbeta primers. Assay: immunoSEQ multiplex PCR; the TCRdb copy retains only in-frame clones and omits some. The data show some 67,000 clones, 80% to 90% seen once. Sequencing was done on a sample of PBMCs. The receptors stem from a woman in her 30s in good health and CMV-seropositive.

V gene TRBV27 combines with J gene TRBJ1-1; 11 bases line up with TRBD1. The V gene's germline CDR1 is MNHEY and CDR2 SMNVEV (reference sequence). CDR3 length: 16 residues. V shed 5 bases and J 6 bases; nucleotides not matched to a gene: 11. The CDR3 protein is CASSLYPPGQGAEAFF. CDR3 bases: TGTGCCAGCAGTCTTTATCCCCCGGGACAGGGGGCTGAAGCTTTCTTT.

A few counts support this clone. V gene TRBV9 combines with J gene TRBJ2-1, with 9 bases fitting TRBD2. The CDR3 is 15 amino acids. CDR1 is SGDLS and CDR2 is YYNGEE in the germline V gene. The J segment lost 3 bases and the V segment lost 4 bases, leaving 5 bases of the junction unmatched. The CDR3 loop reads CASSPRTSDYNEQFF. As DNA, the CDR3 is TGTGCCAGCAGCCCCAGGACTAGCGACTACAATGAGCAGTTCTTC.

The CDR3 is CASSRLAGVYEQYF. The CDR3, as DNA: TGTGCCAGCAGCCGCCTAGCGGGAGTCTACGAGCAGTACTTC. The genes are TRBV7-3 and TRBJ2-5; 10 bases map to TRBD2. The J call may be mistaken, given a closer DNA end match to TRBJ2-7. CDR3 length: 14 amino acids. In germline, CDR1 is SGHTA, CDR2 FQGTGA.

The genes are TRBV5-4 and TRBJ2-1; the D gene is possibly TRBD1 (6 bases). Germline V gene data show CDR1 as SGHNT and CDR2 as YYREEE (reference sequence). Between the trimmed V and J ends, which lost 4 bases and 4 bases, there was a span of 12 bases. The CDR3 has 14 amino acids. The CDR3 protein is CASSLGAGYNEQFF. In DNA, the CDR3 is TGTGCCAGCAGCCTGGGGGCGGGTTACAATGAGCAGTTCTTC.

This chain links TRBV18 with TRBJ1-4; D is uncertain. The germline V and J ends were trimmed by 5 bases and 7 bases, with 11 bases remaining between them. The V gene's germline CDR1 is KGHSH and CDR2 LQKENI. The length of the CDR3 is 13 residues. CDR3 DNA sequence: TGTGCCAGCTCAGCGACTAGGGTTGAAAAACTGTTTTTT. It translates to CASSATRVEKLFF. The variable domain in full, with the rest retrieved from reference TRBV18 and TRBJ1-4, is NAGVMQNPRHLVRRRGQEARLRCSPMKGHSHVYWYRQLPEEGLKFMVYLQKENIIDESGMPKERFSAEFPKEGPSILRIQQVVRGDSAAYFCASSATRVEKLFFGSGTQLSVL.

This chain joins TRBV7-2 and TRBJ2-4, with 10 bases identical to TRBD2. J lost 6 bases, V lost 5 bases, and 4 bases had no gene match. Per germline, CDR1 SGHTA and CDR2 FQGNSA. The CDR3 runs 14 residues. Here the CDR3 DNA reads TGTGCCAGCAGCCCCGGGACTAGCGCAAACATTCAGTACTTC. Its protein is CASSPGTSANIQYF.

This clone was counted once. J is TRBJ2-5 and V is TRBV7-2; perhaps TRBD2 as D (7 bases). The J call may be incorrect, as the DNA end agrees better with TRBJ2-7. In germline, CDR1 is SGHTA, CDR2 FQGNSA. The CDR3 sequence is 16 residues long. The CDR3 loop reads CASSPSGGGTPYEQYF. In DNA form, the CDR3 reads TGTGCCAGCAGTCCCTCGGGGGGCGGGACTCCCTACGAGCAGTACTTC.

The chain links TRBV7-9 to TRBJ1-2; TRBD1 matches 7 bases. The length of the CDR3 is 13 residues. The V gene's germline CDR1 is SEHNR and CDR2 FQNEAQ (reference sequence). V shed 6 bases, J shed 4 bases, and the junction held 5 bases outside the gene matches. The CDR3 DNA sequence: TGTGCCAGCAGTACAGGGGAACCCTATGGCTACACCTTC. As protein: CASSTGEPYGYTF.

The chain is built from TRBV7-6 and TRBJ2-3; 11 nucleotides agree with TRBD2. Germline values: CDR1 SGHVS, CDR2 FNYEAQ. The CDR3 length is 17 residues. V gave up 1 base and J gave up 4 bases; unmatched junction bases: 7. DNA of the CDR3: TGTGCCAGCAGCTTAGGGTTACTAGCGGGAGAAGCAGATACGCAGTATTTT. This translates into CASSLGLLAGEADTQYF.

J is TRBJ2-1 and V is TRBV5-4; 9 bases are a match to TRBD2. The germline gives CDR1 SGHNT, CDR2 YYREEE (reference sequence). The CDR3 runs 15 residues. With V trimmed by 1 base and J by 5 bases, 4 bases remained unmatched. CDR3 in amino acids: CASSLRLAGNNEQFF. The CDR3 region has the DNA TGTGCCAGCAGCTTGCGGCTAGCGGGGAACAATGAGCAGTTCTTC. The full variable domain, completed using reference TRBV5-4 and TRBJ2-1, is ETGVTQSPTHLIKTRGQQVTLRCSSQSGHNTVSWYQQALGQGPQFIFQYYREEENGRGNFPPRFSGLQFPNYSSELNVNALELDDSALYLCASSLRLAGNNEQFFGPGTRLTVL.

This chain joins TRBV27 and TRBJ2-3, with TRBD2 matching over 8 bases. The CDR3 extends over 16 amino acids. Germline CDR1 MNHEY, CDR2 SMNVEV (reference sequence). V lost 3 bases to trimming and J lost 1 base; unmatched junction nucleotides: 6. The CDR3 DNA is TGTGCCAGCAGTTTGACCCAACTAGCGGGCACAGATACGCAGTATTTT. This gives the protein CASSLTQLAGTDTQYF.

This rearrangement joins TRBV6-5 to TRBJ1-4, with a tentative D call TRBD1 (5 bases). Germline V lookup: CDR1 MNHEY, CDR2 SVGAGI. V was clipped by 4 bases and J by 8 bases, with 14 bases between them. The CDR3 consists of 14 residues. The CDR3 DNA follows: TGTGCCAGCAGTTCCTCTGGGGGAGGAGAAAAACTGTTTTTT. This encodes CASSSSGGGEKLFF.

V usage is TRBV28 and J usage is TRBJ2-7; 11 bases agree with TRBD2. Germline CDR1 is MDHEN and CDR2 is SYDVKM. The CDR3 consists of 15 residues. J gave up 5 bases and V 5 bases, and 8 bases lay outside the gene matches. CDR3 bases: TGTGCCAGCAGTCCAACTAGCGGGGGATCCCACGAGCAGTACTTC. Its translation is CASSPTSGGSHEQYF.

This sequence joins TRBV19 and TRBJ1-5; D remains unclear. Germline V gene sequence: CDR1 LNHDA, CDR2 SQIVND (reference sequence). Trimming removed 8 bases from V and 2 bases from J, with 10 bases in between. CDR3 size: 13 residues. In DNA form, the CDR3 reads TGTGCCAGTTCCTCAACTGGCAATCAGCCCCAGCATTTT. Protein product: CASSSTGNQPQHF.

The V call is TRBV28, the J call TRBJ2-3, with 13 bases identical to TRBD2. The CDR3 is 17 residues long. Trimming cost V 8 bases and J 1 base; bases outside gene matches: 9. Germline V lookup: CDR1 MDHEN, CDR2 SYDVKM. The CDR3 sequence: CASREGLAGIRTDTQYF. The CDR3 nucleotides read TGTGCCAGCCGCGAGGGACTAGCGGGAATACGCACAGATACGCAGTATTTT. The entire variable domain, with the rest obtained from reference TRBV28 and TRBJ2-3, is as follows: DVKVTQSSRYLVKRTGEKVFLECVQDMDHENMFWYRQDPGLGLRLIYFSYDVKMKEKGDIPEGYSVSREKKERFSLILESASTNQTSMYLCASREGLAGIRTDTQYFGPGTRLTVL.

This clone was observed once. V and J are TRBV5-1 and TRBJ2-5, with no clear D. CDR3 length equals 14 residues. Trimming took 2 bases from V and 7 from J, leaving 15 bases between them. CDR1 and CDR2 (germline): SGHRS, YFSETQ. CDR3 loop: CASSFISDGMTQYF. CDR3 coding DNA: TGCGCCAGCAGCTTTATAAGCGACGGAATGACCCAGTACTTC. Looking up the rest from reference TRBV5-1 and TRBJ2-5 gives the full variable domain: KAGVTQTPRYLIKTRGQQVTLSCSPISGHRSVSWYQQTPGQGLQFLFEYFSETQRNKGNFPGRFSGRQFSNSRSEMNVSTLELGDSALYLCASSFISDGMTQYFGPGTRLLVL.

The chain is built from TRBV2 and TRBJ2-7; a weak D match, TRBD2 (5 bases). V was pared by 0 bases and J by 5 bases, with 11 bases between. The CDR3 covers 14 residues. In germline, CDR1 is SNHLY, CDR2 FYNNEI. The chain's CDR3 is CASSEALREHEQYF. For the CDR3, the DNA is TGTGCCAGCAGTGAAGCGCTTCGGGAACACGAGCAGTACTTC.

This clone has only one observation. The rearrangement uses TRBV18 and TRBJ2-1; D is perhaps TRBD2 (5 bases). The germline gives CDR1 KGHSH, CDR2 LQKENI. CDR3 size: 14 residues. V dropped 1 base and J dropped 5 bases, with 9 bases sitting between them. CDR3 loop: CASSPLRGNNEQFF. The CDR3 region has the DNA TGTGCCAGCTCACCACTTCGAGGGAACAATGAGCAGTTCTTC.

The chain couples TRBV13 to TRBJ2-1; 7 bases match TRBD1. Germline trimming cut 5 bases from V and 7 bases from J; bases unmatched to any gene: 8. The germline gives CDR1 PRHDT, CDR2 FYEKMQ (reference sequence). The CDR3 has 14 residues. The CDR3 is CASSPGTVENEQFF. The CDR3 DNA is TGTGCCAGCAGCCCCGGGACAGTTGAAAATGAGCAGTTCTTC. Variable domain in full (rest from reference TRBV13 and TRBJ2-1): AAGVIQSPRHLIKEKRETATLKCYPIPRHDTVYWYQQGPGQDPQFLISFYEKMQSDKGSIPDRFSAQQFSDYHSELNMSSLELGDSALYFCASSPGTVENEQFFGPGTRLTVL.

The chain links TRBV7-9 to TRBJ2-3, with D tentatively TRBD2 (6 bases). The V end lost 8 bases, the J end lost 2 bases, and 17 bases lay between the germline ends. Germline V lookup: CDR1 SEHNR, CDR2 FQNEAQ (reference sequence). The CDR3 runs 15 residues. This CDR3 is CASPPTAGFTDTQYF. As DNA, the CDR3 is TGTGCCAGCCCCCCGACTGCGGGGTTCACAGATACGCAGTATTTT.

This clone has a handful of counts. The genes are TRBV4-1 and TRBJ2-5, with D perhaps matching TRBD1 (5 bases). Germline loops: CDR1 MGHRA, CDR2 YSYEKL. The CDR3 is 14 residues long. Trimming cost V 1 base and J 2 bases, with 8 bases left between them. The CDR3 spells CASSQAQVQETQYF. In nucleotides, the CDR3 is TGCGCCAGCAGCCAAGCACAGGTTCAAGAGACCCAGTACTTC.

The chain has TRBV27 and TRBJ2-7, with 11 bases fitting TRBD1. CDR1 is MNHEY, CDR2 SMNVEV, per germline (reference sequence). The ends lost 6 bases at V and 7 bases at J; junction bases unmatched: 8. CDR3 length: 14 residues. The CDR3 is CASSTDRGLGEQYF. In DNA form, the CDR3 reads TGTGCCAGCAGCACGGACAGGGGGCTGGGAGAGCAGTACTTC.

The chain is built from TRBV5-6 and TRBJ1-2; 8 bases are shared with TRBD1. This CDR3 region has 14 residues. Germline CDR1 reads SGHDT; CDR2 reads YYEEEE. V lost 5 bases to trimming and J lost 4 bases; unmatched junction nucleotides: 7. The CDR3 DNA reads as TGTGCCAGCAGTACGGGGACAGGCGGCTATGGCTACACCTTC. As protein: CASSTGTGGYGYTF.

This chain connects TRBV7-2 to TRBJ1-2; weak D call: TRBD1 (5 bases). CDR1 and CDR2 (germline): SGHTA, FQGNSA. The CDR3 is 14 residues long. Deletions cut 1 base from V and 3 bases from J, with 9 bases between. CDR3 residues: CASSLGQNYYGYTF. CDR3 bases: TGTGCCAGCAGCTTAGGACAGAATTACTATGGCTACACCTTC.

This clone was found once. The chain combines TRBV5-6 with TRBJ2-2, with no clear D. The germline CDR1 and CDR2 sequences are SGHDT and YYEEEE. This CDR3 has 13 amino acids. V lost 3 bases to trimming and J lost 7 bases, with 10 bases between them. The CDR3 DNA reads TGTGCCAGCAGCTACGACCGACTCGGGGAGCTGTTTTTT. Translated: CASSYDRLGELFF.

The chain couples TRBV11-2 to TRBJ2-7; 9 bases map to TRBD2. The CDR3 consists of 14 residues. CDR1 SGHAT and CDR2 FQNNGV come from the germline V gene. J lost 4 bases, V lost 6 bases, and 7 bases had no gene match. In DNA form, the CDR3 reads TGTGCCAGCAGGGGGGTTAGCGGGAGATACGAGCAGTACTTC. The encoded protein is CASRGVSGRYEQYF.

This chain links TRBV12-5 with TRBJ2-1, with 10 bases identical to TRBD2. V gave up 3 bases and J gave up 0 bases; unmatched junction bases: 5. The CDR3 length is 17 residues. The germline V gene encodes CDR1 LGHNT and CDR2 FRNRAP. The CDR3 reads CASGLTSGVSSYNEQFF. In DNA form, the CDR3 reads TGTGCTAGTGGTTTAACTAGCGGGGTTAGCTCCTACAATGAGCAGTTCTTC.

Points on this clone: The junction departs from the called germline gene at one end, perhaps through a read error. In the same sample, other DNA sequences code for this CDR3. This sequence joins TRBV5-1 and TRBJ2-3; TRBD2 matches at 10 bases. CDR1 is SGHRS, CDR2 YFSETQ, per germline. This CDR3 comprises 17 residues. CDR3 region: CASSLAPSGRGADTQYF. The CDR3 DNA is TGCGCCAGCAGCTTGGCCCCTAGCGGGAGAGGGGCAGACACGCAGTATTTT.

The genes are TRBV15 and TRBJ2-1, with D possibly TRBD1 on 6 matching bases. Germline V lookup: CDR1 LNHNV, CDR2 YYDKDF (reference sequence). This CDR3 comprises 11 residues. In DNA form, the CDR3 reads TGTGCTACACAGGGTTACAATGAGCAGTTCTTC. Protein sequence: CATQGYNEQFF. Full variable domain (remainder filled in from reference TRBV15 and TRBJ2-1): DAMVIQNPRYQVTQFGKPVTLSCSQTLNHNVMYWYQQKSSQAPKLLFHYYDKDFNNEADTPDNFQSRRPNTSFCFLDIRSPGLGDTAMYLCATQGYNEQFFGPGTRLTVL.

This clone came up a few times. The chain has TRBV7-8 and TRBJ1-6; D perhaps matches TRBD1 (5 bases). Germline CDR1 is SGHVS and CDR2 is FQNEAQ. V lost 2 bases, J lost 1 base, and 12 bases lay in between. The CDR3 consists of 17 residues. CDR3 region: CASSLLYAGSYNSPLHF. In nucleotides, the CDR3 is TGTGCCAGCAGCTTACTATACGCAGGGTCCTATAATTCACCCCTCCACTTT.

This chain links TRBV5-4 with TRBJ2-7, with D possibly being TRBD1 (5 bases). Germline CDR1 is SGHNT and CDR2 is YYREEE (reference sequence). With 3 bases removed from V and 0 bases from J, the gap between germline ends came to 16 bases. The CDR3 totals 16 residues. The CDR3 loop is CASSSSPGRLSYEQYF. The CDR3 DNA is TGTGCCAGCAGCTCTTCTCCAGGGCGACTCTCCTACGAGCAGTACTTC. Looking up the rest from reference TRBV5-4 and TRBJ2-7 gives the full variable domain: ETGVTQSPTHLIKTRGQQVTLRCSSQSGHNTVSWYQQALGQGPQFIFQYYREEENGRGNFPPRFSGLQFPNYSSELNVNALELDDSALYLCASSSSPGRLSYEQYFGPGTRLTVT.

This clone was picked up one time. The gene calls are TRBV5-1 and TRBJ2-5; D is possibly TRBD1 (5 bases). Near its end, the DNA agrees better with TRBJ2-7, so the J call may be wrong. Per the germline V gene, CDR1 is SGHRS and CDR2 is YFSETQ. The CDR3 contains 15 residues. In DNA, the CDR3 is TGCGCCAGCAGCTTGGAGGCAGGGAAGTTCTTCGAGCAGTACTTC. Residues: CASSLEAGKFFEQYF.